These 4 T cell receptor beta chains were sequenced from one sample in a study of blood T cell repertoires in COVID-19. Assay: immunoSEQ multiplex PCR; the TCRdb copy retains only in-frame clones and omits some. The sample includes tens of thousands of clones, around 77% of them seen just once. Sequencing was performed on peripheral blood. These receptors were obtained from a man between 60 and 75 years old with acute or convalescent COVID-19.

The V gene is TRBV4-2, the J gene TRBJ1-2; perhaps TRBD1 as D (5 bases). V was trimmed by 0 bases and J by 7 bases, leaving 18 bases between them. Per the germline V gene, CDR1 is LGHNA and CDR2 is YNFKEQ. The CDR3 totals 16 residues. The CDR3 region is CASSQDTGVGDPGYTF. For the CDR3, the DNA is TGTGCCAGCAGCCAAGATACGGGGGTGGGTGACCCTGGCTACACCTTC.

The CDR3 region is CASGRYGYTF. The CDR3, as DNA: TGTGCTAGTGGTCGTTATGGCTACACCTTC. The chain recombines TRBV12-5 with TRBJ1-2; D is undetermined. From germline, CDR1 is LGHNT and CDR2 FRNRAP. The CDR3 extends over 10 amino acids. With 5 bases removed from V and 5 bases from J, the gap between germline ends came to 3 bases.

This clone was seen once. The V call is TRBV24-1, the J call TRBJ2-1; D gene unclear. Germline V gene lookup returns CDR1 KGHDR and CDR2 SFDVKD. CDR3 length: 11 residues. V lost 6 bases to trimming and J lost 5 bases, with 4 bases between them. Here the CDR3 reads CATSSNNEQFF. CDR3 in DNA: TGTGCCACCAGTTCCAACAATGAGCAGTTCTTC.

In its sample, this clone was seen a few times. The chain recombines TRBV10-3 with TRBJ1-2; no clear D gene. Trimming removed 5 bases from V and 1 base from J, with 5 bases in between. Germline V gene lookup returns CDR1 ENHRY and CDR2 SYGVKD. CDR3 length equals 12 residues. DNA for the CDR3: TGTGCCATCAGTCCCAATAACTATGGCTACACCTTC. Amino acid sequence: CAISPNNYGYTF.